What follows are 23 T cell receptor beta chains derived from one specimen sequenced in a study of T-cell reconstitution after alpha-beta-depleted transplantation in children. Unique molecular identifiers were incorporated when the TCRbeta library was constructed. TCRdb re-derived calls from the PCR reads in MiXCR, one entry per CDR3 protein. The sample has just over 200,000 distinct CDR3 sequences, roughly 9.1% seen once; the top ten hold about a third. The material sequenced was PBMCs, mostly from graft donor cells, taken 360 days after TCRalphabeta/CD19-depleted stem cell transplant. These receptors all come from a male patient aged 2 to 10 who had a stem cell transplant for acute myeloid leukemia, so the T cells may come from the graft donor.

The table lists this clonotype with a count of one. The CDR3 DNA follows: TGTGCCAGCAGCCCGGGACAGGGGTTGGGCAATGAGCAGTTCTTC. Its translation: CASSPGQGLGNEQFF. J is TRBJ2-1 and V is TRBV3-1; 10 nucleotides match TRBD1. The V gene's germline CDR1 is LGHDT and CDR2 YNNKEL (reference sequence). V shed 4 bases, J shed 6 bases, and the junction held 6 bases outside the gene matches. This CDR3 has 15 residues.

This clonotype has a handful of counts. The chain uses TRBV27 and TRBJ2-2; D gene ambiguous. CDR1 is MNHEY and CDR2 is SMNVEV in the germline V gene (reference sequence). V was trimmed by 3 bases and J by 4 bases, leaving 9 bases between them. This CDR3 region has 14 residues. The DNA of the CDR3 is TGTGCCAGCAGTTTGGACGGATTCACCGGGGAGCTGTTTTTT. This translates into CASSLDGFTGELFF.

The sample holds many counts of this clonotype. The gene calls are TRBV5-1 and TRBJ1-1; D gene ambiguous. Trimming shortened V by 7 bases and J by 3 bases, and 19 bases separated the two germline ends. This CDR3 comprises 15 residues. Looked up from germline, CDR1 is SGHRS and CDR2 is YFSETQ. The CDR3 sequence is CASHSRRLGDTEAFF. CDR3 nucleotide sequence: TGCGCCAGCCACTCCAGACGACTTGGGGACACTGAAGCTTTCTTT. Drawing the rest from reference TRBV5-1 and TRBJ1-1, the complete variable domain is KAGVTQTPRYLIKTRGQQVTLSCSPISGHRSVSWYQQTPGQGLQFLFEYFSETQRNKGNFPGRFSGRQFSNSRSEMNVSTLELGDSALYLCASHSRRLGDTEAFFGQGTRLTVV.

The rearrangement joins TRBV20-1 to TRBJ1-5; D perhaps matches TRBD1 (6 bases). CDR3 length: 17 residues. V was clipped by 0 bases and J by 5 bases, with 20 bases between them. Per the germline V gene, CDR1 is DFQATT and CDR2 is SNEGSKA (reference sequence). The CDR3 loop reads CSARDHPRGQLDQPQHF. The DNA of the CDR3 is TGCAGTGCTAGAGACCATCCGCGGGGACAACTTGATCAGCCCCAGCATTTT.

This clonotype was seen a handful of times. J is TRBJ2-3 and V is TRBV5-1, with 7 bases identical to TRBD2. The CDR3 covers 15 residues. V was pared by 3 bases and J by 0 bases, with 4 bases of the junction left unmatched. Germline V gives CDR1 SGHRS, CDR2 YFSETQ. The CDR3 DNA reads as TGCGCCAGCAGCTCCGGGGGGACTAGCACAGATACGCAGTATTTT. Translating gives CASSSGGTSTDTQYF.

In this sample, this clonotype turned up many times. The chain joins TRBV7-9 to TRBJ2-1; a possible D gene is TRBD2 (5 bases). Trimming removed 4 bases at V and 7 bases at J, with 17 bases between. This CDR3 contains 15 residues. CDR1 and CDR2 from the germline V gene are SEHNR and FQNEAQ (reference sequence). The CDR3 spells CASSSGGWTLNEQFF. As DNA, the CDR3 is TGTGCCAGCAGCTCCGGAGGATGGACGCTGAATGAGCAGTTCTTC.

This clonotype was seen repeatedly, ten times or more. The V and J genes are TRBV12-3 or TRBV12-4 and TRBJ2-3; TRBD2 aligns across 14 bases. V trimming: 3 bases; J trimming: 2 bases; junction bases outside the gene matches: 7. This CDR3 contains 18 residues. Here the CDR3 reads CASSFWTSGGTVTDTQYF. As DNA, the CDR3 is TGTGCCAGCAGTTTCTGGACTAGCGGGGGGACCGTCACAGATACGCAGTATTTT.

There are a few counts of this clonotype. The rearrangement uses TRBV15 and TRBJ2-5; maybe TRBD2 (5 bases). Germline V gene data show CDR1 as LNHNV and CDR2 as YYDKDF (reference sequence). CDR3 length equals 17 residues. V gave up 0 bases and J gave up 1 base, with 15 bases separating them. CDR3 sequence reads: CATSRDGVYRGQETQYF. The DNA for the CDR3 is TGTGCCACCAGCAGAGATGGGGTTTATCGGGGCCAAGAGACCCAGTACTTC.

This clonotype appeared many times. The J gene is TRBJ2-3, the V gene TRBV12-3 or TRBV12-4, with a possible D match to TRBD1 (5 bases). This CDR3 region has 13 residues. V lost 6 bases and J lost 4, with 11 bases in between. The CDR3 coding sequence is TGTGCCAGCAGCATAGGGGCTTCAGATACGCAGTATTTT. Protein product: CASSIGASDTQYF.

This clonotype was seen a few times. The chain carries TRBV12-3 or TRBV12-4 and TRBJ2-7, with D perhaps matching TRBD2 (5 bases). The CDR3 consists of 11 residues. V was shortened by 1 base and J by 7 bases, with 5 bases between the two germline ends. The DNA for the CDR3 is TGTGCCAGCAGTTTAGGGAGGGAGCAGTACGTC. Translating gives CASSLGREQYV.

This clonotype has just a few counts. The chain combines TRBV7-3 with TRBJ1-2; no firm D call. CDR1 and CDR2 (germline): SGHTA, FQGTGA. The CDR3 runs to 15 residues. The germline V and J ends were trimmed by 0 bases and 6 bases, with 14 bases remaining between them. The CDR3 DNA sequence: TGTGCCAGCAGCTTAACGGACGGGAAAAGGGATGGCTACACCTTC. Its translation is CASSLTDGKRDGYTF.

Ten or more counts support this clonotype. The CDR3 nucleotides read TGTGCCAGCAGTTCTTCTAGCGGGGCTTACAATGAGCAGTTCTTC. Translating it yields CASSSSSGAYNEQFF. The chain carries TRBV12-3 or TRBV12-4 and TRBJ2-1, with 9 positions matching TRBD2. V lost 4 bases, J lost 4 bases, and 5 bases stayed unmatched. There are 15 residues in the CDR3.

This clonotype was counted many times. The V call is TRBV5-6, the J call TRBJ2-7; maybe TRBD2 (5 bases). Trimming took off 4 bases at V and 5 bases at J, with 19 bases between the two ends. Germline CDR1 is SGHDT and CDR2 is YYEEEE. The CDR3 consists of 15 residues. The CDR3 is CASSRQLLGRNEQYF. The CDR3 DNA reads TGTGCCAGCAGCCGTCAACTACTAGGTCGAAACGAGCAGTACTTC.

This clonotype has ten or more counts. Here the CDR3 reads CASSPASFYEQYF. CDR3 coding DNA: TGTGCCAGCTCGCCCGCATCTTTCTACGAGCAGTACTTC. The rearrangement joins TRBV18 to TRBJ2-7; D not certain. Germline assignment: CDR1 KGHSH and CDR2 LQKENI. Between the trimmed V and J ends, which lost 6 bases and 3 bases, there was a span of 12 bases. The CDR3 covers 13 residues.

The DNA for the CDR3 is TGTGCCAGCAGCCAAGAGGCATCCAATCAGCCCCAGCATTTT. This encodes CASSQEASNQPQHF. The chain is built from TRBV4-2 and TRBJ1-5; D is undetermined. The CDR3 consists of 14 residues. Germline V gene lookup returns CDR1 LGHNA and CDR2 YNFKEQ. V dropped 0 bases and J dropped 3 bases, with 6 bases sitting between them.

This clonotype was detected ten times or more. The rearrangement links TRBV5-1 to TRBJ2-2; 7 bases line up with TRBD1. Germline V gene data show CDR1 as SGHRS and CDR2 as YFSETQ. J was trimmed by 3 bases and V by 6 bases; bases with no gene match: 5. The CDR3 runs to 14 residues. CDR3: CASNGQDHTGELFF. The CDR3 DNA reads TGCGCCAGCAACGGACAGGACCACACCGGGGAGCTGTTTTTT.

This clonotype has just a few counts. The V call is TRBV27, the J call TRBJ2-1; 7 nucleotides match TRBD2. V lost 3 bases to trimming and J lost 9 bases; unmatched junction nucleotides: 14. From germline, CDR1 is MNHEY and CDR2 SMNVEV (reference sequence). This CDR3 region has 16 residues. CDR3 in DNA: TGTGCCAGCAGTTTTATTGTTTTTCGCGGGAGCGGTGAGCAGTTCTTC. Protein: CASSFIVFRGSGEQFF.

The chain joins TRBV20-1 to TRBJ2-2, with 7 nucleotides matching TRBD1. The length of the CDR3 is 14 residues. V lost 2 bases, J lost 5 bases, and 5 bases stayed unmatched. Looked up from germline, CDR1 is DFQATT and CDR2 is SNEGSKA (reference sequence). DNA for the CDR3: TGCAGTGCTAGAAGGCAGGGGGTTACCGGGGAGCTGTTTTTT. This translates into CSARRQGVTGELFF.

This clonotype was recorded at least ten times. The chain employs TRBV14 and TRBJ2-3; D remains unclear. The V and J ends lost 1 base and 5 bases respectively, with 4 bases between them. The germline gives CDR1 SGHDN, CDR2 FVKESK. This CDR3 is built from 12 residues. CDR3 loop: CASSQGGDTQYF. The CDR3 DNA follows: TGTGCCAGCAGCCAAGGAGGAGATACGCAGTATTTT.

This clonotype was recorded at least ten times. The chain carries TRBV7-6 and TRBJ2-3; 7 bases are shared with TRBD2. The CDR3 has 16 residues. Trimming took 3 bases from V and 5 from J; bases not matched to a gene: 11. Germline CDR1 SGHVS, CDR2 FNYEAQ. The CDR3 nucleotides are TGTGCCAGCAGCTTCTTTGCTAGCGGTTGGGGAGATACGCAGTATTTT. Translating it yields CASSFFASGWGDTQYF.

This clonotype was counted at least ten times. The chain combines TRBV2 with TRBJ1-2, with D possibly TRBD1 on 5 matching bases. V was cut by 3 bases and J by 2 bases, with 10 bases left in between. This CDR3 is 14 amino acids long. Germline CDR1 is SNHLY and CDR2 is FYNNEI. CDR3 DNA: TGTGCCAGCAGTGACGGCAGGGTCAACTATGGCTACACCTTC. Protein sequence: CASSDGRVNYGYTF.

Details on this clonotype: At one end the junction does not follow the germline gene, possibly because of a read error. This chain joins TRBV20-1 and TRBJ2-1, with 15 bases that match TRBD2. There are 15 residues in the CDR3. Germline lookup yields CDR1 DFQATT and CDR2 SNEGSKA (reference sequence). The CDR3 sequence is CCARGLAGGTNEQFF. Here the CDR3 DNA reads TGCTGTGCTAGAGGACTAGCGGGAGGGACTAATGAGCAGTTCTTC.

The sample holds many counts of this clonotype. The rearrangement joins TRBV7-8 to TRBJ2-2; tentative D call: TRBD1 (5 bases). The V gene lost 5 bases and the J gene lost 3 bases, with 13 bases spanning the gap. The CDR3 runs to 15 residues. Germline CDR1 is SGHVS and CDR2 is FQNEAQ. As DNA, the CDR3 is TGTGCCAGCAGCGTACGAATCAGGGACACCGGGGAGCTGTTTTTT. It codes for CASSVRIRDTGELFF.